A selection of T cell receptor beta chains follows, all from one sample in a study of CD8 T cells in ankylosing spondylitis. TCRdb re-derived calls from the 5' RACE reads in MiXCR, one entry per CDR3 protein. The table lists under 200,000 distinct CDR3 sequences, roughly 11% of them singletons, with 25% to 35% in the top ten. Sequenced material: blood, either unsorted or a sorted T cell fraction (not recorded which). Receptors were obtained from a male donor with ankylosing spondylitis or in good health (not recorded which). Each CDR3 is given with its conserved first and last residue. Fields, in order: clone size, V gene, D gene, J gene, CDR3 protein, CDR3 DNA. The D gene is left open where the match is weak. A row's size may be missing; if present it is once, few, many or a size class.

clone_size: many; v_call: TRBV5-1; d_call: TRBD1; j_call: TRBJ2-3; cdr3_aa: CASSSSTGSTDTQYF; cdr3_nt: TGCGCCAGCAGCTCCTCGACAGGGAGCACAGATACGCAGTATTTT
clone_size: .; v_call: TRBV3-1; d_call: TRBD1; j_call: TRBJ1-4; cdr3_aa: CASSQDTGTGNEKLFF; cdr3_nt: TGTGCCAGCAGCCAGGATACCGGGACAGGGAATGAAAAACTGTTTTTT
clone_size: many; v_call: TRBV25-1; d_call: .; j_call: TRBJ2-3; cdr3_aa: CASSDDISDTQYF; cdr3_nt: TGTGCCAGCAGTGACGATATTTCAGATACGCAGTATTTT
clone_size: many; v_call: TRBV5-1; d_call: .; j_call: TRBJ1-4; cdr3_aa: CASSLFGGNEKLFF; cdr3_nt: TGCGCCAGCAGCTTGTTCGGGGGCAACGAAAAACTGTTTTTT
clone_size: .; v_call: TRBV20-1; d_call: TRBD1; j_call: TRBJ2-7; cdr3_aa: CSARGLGQGNEQYF; cdr3_nt: TGCAGTGCTAGAGGACTTGGACAGGGGAACGAGCAGTACTTC
clone_size: many; v_call: TRBV12-3/TRBV12-4; d_call: .; j_call: TRBJ2-4; cdr3_aa: CASSFNSQSKNIQYF; cdr3_nt: TGTGCCAGCAGTTTTAATTCCCAATCCAAAAACATTCAGTACTTC
clone_size: many; v_call: TRBV9; d_call: TRBD2; j_call: TRBJ2-1; cdr3_aa: CASSITGGGYNEQFF; cdr3_nt: TGTGCCAGCAGCATCACTGGCGGGGGTTACAATGAGCAGTTCTTC
clone_size: few; v_call: TRBV15; d_call: .; j_call: TRBJ2-5; cdr3_aa: CATSGGPRETQYF; cdr3_nt: TGTGCCACCAGCGGGGGGCCGAGGGAGACCCAGTACTTC
clone_size: few; v_call: TRBV3-1; d_call: .; j_call: TRBJ2-1; cdr3_aa: CASRGWGESSGEQFF; cdr3_nt: TGTGCCAGCAGAGGCTGGGGGGAATCATCGGGTGAGCAGTTCTTC
clone_size: few; v_call: TRBV11-2; d_call: .; j_call: TRBJ2-2; cdr3_aa: CASSFGPAIQGATGELFF; cdr3_nt: TGTGCCAGCAGCTTCGGACCAGCAATACAGGGCGCCACCGGGGAGCTGTTTTTT
clone_size: .; v_call: TRBV7-9; d_call: .; j_call: TRBJ1-1; cdr3_aa: CASSFRSTWSTEAFF; cdr3_nt: TGTGCCAGCAGCTTCCGCTCGACTTGGTCCACTGAAGCTTTCTTT